This TCR beta chain was identified during a study of cytotoxic CD8 clonotypes in ibrutinib-treated CLL. At the level of the study: Overall, some 25 responses were partial and 2 complete; following median roughly 70 months, about 15 patients stayed remitted and around twelve progressed. Response samples were taken after a median approximately 13 months of treatment, range 6 to 36.

V shed 3 bases and J shed 0 bases, with 13 bases lying between them. The CDR3 is made up of 15 amino acids. Germline loops: CDR1 SGHRS, CDR2 YFSETQ. This clone was observed a handful of times. The antigen is undetermined. Broader study findings: Measured clonality at baseline was greater than in age-matched healthy donors and tracked with circulating CD8+ T-cell counts. Public clonotypes, rarely seen, contracted or held steady on treatment.

Using immunoSEQ multiplex PCR, the repertoire was profiled, and TCRdb retains in-frame clones only, with some absent. The table lists 270,000 or so clones, approximately 79% of them singletons. The source is a human donor with chronic lymphocytic leukemia. This specimen consisted of PBMCs, obtained at disease progression, from a patient treated with ibrutinib. This chain connects TRBV5-1 to TRBJ2-7, with D perhaps assigned TRBD1 or TRBD2 (5 bases each). The CDR3 bases are TGCGCCAGCAGCTGGAGGTGGGGGAGCTCCTACGAGCAGTACTTC. This gives the protein CASSWRWGSSYEQYF.